A single sample gave rise to the 18 T cell receptor beta chains below, sequenced in a study of T cell repertoires in cytomegalovirus infection. TCRdb independently ran MiXCR on the reads; one entry per CDR3 protein. The repertoire consists of 450,000 to 550,000 distinct CDR3 sequences, with about two fifths occurring once and the leading ten covering just under 45%. No cognate antigen is known for these TCRs. The input for sequencing was cultured PBMCs, taken from culture after CMV antigen stimulation. Receptors were obtained from a human donor in good health (CMV status not recorded). Some clones in this sample may be carry-over from other donors' samples.

The chain carries TRBV27 and TRBJ2-1, with 10 bases identical to TRBD2. V trimming: 5 bases; J trimming: 7 bases; junction bases outside the gene matches: 17. This CDR3 spans 18 amino acids. Germline CDR1 is MNHEY and CDR2 is SMNVEV (reference sequence). The CDR3 here is CASSPDYPSSGSRNEQFF. The CDR3, as DNA: TGTGCCAGCAGTCCAGATTACCCCTCTAGCGGGAGCAGGAATGAGCAGTTCTTC.

The chain links TRBV11-2 to TRBJ2-2; the D is unclear. CDR3 length: 13 amino acids. Trimming removed 1 base from V and 6 bases from J, with 6 bases in between. Germline loops: CDR1 SGHAT, CDR2 FQNNGV. CDR3 sequence (DNA): TGTGCCAGCAGCTTAGTTCGCCCCGGGGAGCTGTTTTTT. Translating it yields CASSLVRPGELFF.

This chain uses TRBV28 with TRBJ1-2; D may be TRBD1 (5 bases). The V end was cut by 4 bases, the J end by 8 bases, with 17 bases between. Germline loops: CDR1 MDHEN, CDR2 SYDVKM. This CDR3 contains 14 residues. CDR3 protein: CASSSVFGGEGYTF. The CDR3, as DNA: TGTGCCAGCAGTTCGGTATTTGGGGGAGAGGGCTACACCTTC.

The rearrangement joins TRBV18 to TRBJ1-2; D might be TRBD1 (5 bases). CDR1 KGHSH and CDR2 LQKENI come from the germline V gene. V was pared by 0 bases and J by 8 bases, with 10 bases between. CDR3 size: 13 residues. CDR3 DNA: TGTGCCAGCTCACCACCCACAGGTTCGGGCTACACCTTC. This codes for CASSPPTGSGYTF.

The V call is TRBV7-6, the J call TRBJ2-7; D is unresolved. This CDR3 contains 13 residues. The V gene lost 3 bases and the J gene lost 6 bases, with 12 bases spanning the gap. From germline, CDR1 is SGHVS and CDR2 FNYEAQ. The CDR3 loop is CASSLAETSEQYF. Here the CDR3 DNA reads TGTGCCAGCAGCTTGGCCGAGACCTCCGAGCAGTACTTC.

The V and J genes are TRBV12-3 or TRBV12-4 and TRBJ1-5; 9 nucleotides match TRBD1. Trimming took 6 bases from V and 5 from J; bases not matched to a gene: 5. This CDR3 has 14 amino acids. The CDR3 here is CASSRDRVDQPQHF. The CDR3 DNA is TGTGCCAGCAGCCGGGACAGGGTCGATCAGCCCCAGCATTTT.

The table lists this clonotype with a few counts. V usage is TRBV6-6 and J usage is TRBJ2-2, with D uncertain. The CDR3 contains 14 residues. Per the germline V gene, CDR1 is MNHNY and CDR2 is SVGAGI (reference sequence). V was trimmed by 7 bases and J by 2 bases, leaving 11 bases between them. This chain's CDR3 is CASITPVNTGELFF. The CDR3, as DNA: TGTGCCAGCATCACTCCGGTAAACACCGGGGAGCTGTTTTTT.

The rearrangement uses TRBV3-1 and TRBJ1-2; TRBD1 agrees at 8 bases. The V gene's germline CDR1 is LGHDT and CDR2 YNNKEL (reference sequence). The CDR3 has 14 residues. The ends lost 5 bases at V and 2 bases at J; junction bases unmatched: 4. This CDR3 reads CASSYRGRNYGYTF. As DNA, the CDR3 is TGTGCCAGCAGCTACAGGGGGAGGAACTATGGCTACACCTTC. The whole variable domain, remainder taken from reference TRBV3-1 and TRBJ1-2, is DTAVSQTPKYLVTQMGNDKSIKCEQNLGHDTMYWYKQDSKKFLKIMFSYNNKELIINETVPNRFSPKSPDKAHLNLHINSLELGDSAVYFCASSYRGRNYGYTFGSGTRLTVV.

This clonotype has just a few counts. The chain carries TRBV6-5 and TRBJ2-5; D is unclear. Germline-derived CDR1 and CDR2 are MNHEY and SVGAGI. This CDR3 comprises 17 residues. V was cut by 10 bases and J by 2 bases, with 26 bases left in between. CDR3 protein: CANLRERVQRRQETQYF. The CDR3 DNA is TGTGCCAATCTAAGGGAAAGAGTCCAGCGACGGCAAGAGACCCAGTACTTC.

This clonotype was detected many times. This chain uses TRBV7-2 with TRBJ1-2, with TRBD1 as a possible D gene (5 bases). The CDR3 is made up of 17 amino acids. The V end was cut by 0 bases, the J end by 3 bases, with 17 bases between. Germline V gives CDR1 SGHTA, CDR2 FQGNSA. The chain's CDR3 is CASSLARGGTDYYGYTF. The CDR3 bases are TGTGCCAGCAGCTTAGCGCGGGGGGGGACGGACTACTATGGCTACACCTTC. The full variable domain, in which reference TRBV7-2 and TRBJ1-2 provide the parts outside the CDR3, is GAGVSQSPSNKVTEKGKDVELRCDPISGHTALYWYRQSLGQGLEFLIYFQGNSAPDKSGLPSDRFSAERTGGSVSTLTIQRTQQEDSAVYLCASSLARGGTDYYGYTFGSGTRLTVV.

This clonotype has only a few counts. The chain is built from TRBV18 and TRBJ2-3; D possibly corresponds to TRBD2 (6 bases). Germline V CDR1 and CDR2: KGHSH, LQKENI. This CDR3 comprises 14 residues. Trimming took 6 bases from V and 0 from J, leaving 10 bases between them. CDR3 region: CASSGTRSTDTQYF. The CDR3 coding sequence is TGTGCCAGCTCCGGGACTCGAAGCACAGATACGCAGTATTTT.

For this clonotype: A read error may explain this, as a much larger clone is one base away. This chain uses TRBV7-8 with TRBJ2-1; TRBD1 matches 8 bases. The CDR3 is 15 amino acids. Germline CDR1 is SGHVS and CDR2 is FQNEAQ. The CDR3 DNA reads as TGTGCCAGCAGCTCTGGACAGGGTAGCGTCAATGAGCAGCTCTTC. Translation: CASSSGQGSVNEQLF. Supplemented by reference TRBV7-8 and TRBJ2-1, the full variable domain reads GAGVSQSPRYKVAKRGQDVALRCDPISGHVSLFWYQQALGQGPEFLTYFQNEAQLDKSGLPSDRFFAERPEGSVSTLKIQRTQQEDSAVYLCASSSGQGSVNEQLFGPGTRLTVL.

This clonotype showed up just a few times. The gene calls are TRBV11-3 and TRBJ1-1; D is perhaps TRBD1 (5 bases). The CDR3 is 15 amino acids. Per the germline V gene, CDR1 is SGHNT and CDR2 is YENEEA. Trimming pared 0 bases from V and 1 base from J, leaving 9 bases between. CDR3 nucleotide sequence: TGTGCCAGCAGCTTAGACAGACAGAAGAACACTGAAGCTTTCTTT. Its protein is CASSLDRQKNTEAFF.

This clonotype showed up just a few times. The CDR3 DNA reads as TGCAGTGCTGGGGGACTAGCGGCTACAGATACGCAGTATTTT. Its translation: CSAGGLAATDTQYF. The chain employs TRBV20-1 and TRBJ2-3; 11 positions match TRBD2. V shed 5 bases, J shed 3 bases, and the junction held 4 bases outside the gene matches. This CDR3 is built from 14 residues. Germline CDR1 and CDR2: DFQATT and SNEGSKA (reference sequence).

This clonotype has only a few counts. The genes are TRBV7-6 and TRBJ2-7; 7 positions match TRBD2. J gave up 5 bases and V 1 base, and 14 bases lay outside the gene matches. The germline gives CDR1 SGHVS, CDR2 FNYEAQ. This CDR3 comprises 17 residues. The CDR3 DNA is TGTGCCAGCAGCTTAGACAGCGGGGCAATACCCCTTCACGAGCAGTACTTC. This encodes CASSLDSGAIPLHEQYF.

The rearrangement uses TRBV10-3 and TRBJ2-1, with TRBD2 as a possible D gene (6 bases). This CDR3 is built from 14 residues. V was clipped by 7 bases and J by 0 bases, with 10 bases between them. The germline CDR1 and CDR2 sequences are ENHRY and SYGVKD. The CDR3 loop reads CAINRDSSYNEQFF. The CDR3 nucleotides are TGTGCCATCAATCGGGACTCCTCCTACAATGAGCAGTTCTTC.

This chain connects TRBV7-6 to TRBJ1-1; D might be TRBD1 (6 bases). Deletions cut 1 base from V and 5 bases from J, with 20 bases between. This CDR3 is built from 17 residues. Germline loops: CDR1 SGHVS, CDR2 FNYEAQ. CDR3 nucleotide sequence: TGTGCCAGCAGCTTAGATATGGCCGGGGGGCGCAGGACTGAAGCTTTCTTT. Protein product: CASSLDMAGGRRTEAFF.

The sample holds a few counts of this clonotype. The chain employs TRBV12-3 or TRBV12-4 and TRBJ1-5, with D possibly being TRBD1 (6 bases). The CDR3 sequence is 15 residues long. V gave up 5 bases and J gave up 2 bases, with 13 bases separating them. The CDR3 region has the DNA TGTGCCAGCAGTGCACAGGGTTTGGGCAATCAGCCCCAGCATTTT. It codes for CASSAQGLGNQPQHF.